A selection of T cell receptor beta chains follows, all from one sample in a study of blood T cells in healthy people across ages. TCRdb re-derived calls from the 5' RACE reads in MiXCR, one entry per CDR3 protein. This table has approximately 810,000 distinct CDR3 sequences, 25% to 30% appearing once. The sequenced sample was blood. Receptor source: an elderly woman in good health. Each CDR3 is given with its conserved first and last residue. The D gene is left open where the match is weak. Clone size, where shown, is once, few, many, or a class for clones that have expanded.

cdr3_length: 13; d_call: .; j_call: TRBJ2-7; v_call: TRBV6-1; clone_size: .; cdr3_nt: TGTGCCAGCAGTGAAGCAGGGGACTACGAGCAGTACTTC; cdr3_aa: CASSEAGDYEQYF
cdr3_length: 15; d_call: TRBD2; j_call: TRBJ2-3; v_call: TRBV2; clone_size: .; cdr3_nt: TGTGCCAGCAAGAGACTAGCGGGGCACACAGGTACGCAGTATTTT; cdr3_aa: CASKRLAGHTGTQYF
cdr3_length: 16; d_call: TRBD1; j_call: TRBJ2-1; v_call: TRBV24-1; clone_size: .; cdr3_nt: TGTGCCACCAGTGATCCACAGACAGGGGTTAAGGGTGAGCAGTTCTTC; cdr3_aa: CATSDPQTGVKGEQFF
cdr3_length: 13; d_call: .; j_call: TRBJ1-1; v_call: TRBV7-2; clone_size: .; cdr3_nt: TGTGCCAGCAGCTTAGTGGGAGGGATTGAAGCTTTCTTT; cdr3_aa: CASSLVGGIEAFF
cdr3_length: 15; d_call: .; j_call: TRBJ2-1; v_call: TRBV6-2/TRBV6-3; clone_size: many; cdr3_nt: TGTGCCAGCAGTCTAGCAGGGAACCCCAACAATGAGCAGTTCTTC; cdr3_aa: CASSLAGNPNNEQFF
cdr3_length: 14; d_call: .; j_call: TRBJ2-3; v_call: TRBV5-1; clone_size: many; cdr3_nt: TGCGCCAGCAGCTTGATGGGGCTTACAGATACGCAGTATTTT; cdr3_aa: CASSLMGLTDTQYF
cdr3_length: 14; d_call: .; j_call: TRBJ1-6; v_call: TRBV20-1; clone_size: .; cdr3_nt: TGCAGTGCTCGGGTCGGGGTGGATAATTCACCCCTCCACTTT; cdr3_aa: CSARVGVDNSPLHF
cdr3_length: 14; d_call: TRBD2; j_call: TRBJ2-7; v_call: TRBV12-3/TRBV12-4; clone_size: once; cdr3_nt: TGTGCCAGCGCACGGGCTAGCGGGGCGCACGAGCAGTACTTC; cdr3_aa: CASARASGAHEQYF
cdr3_length: 15; d_call: TRBD1; j_call: TRBJ1-2; v_call: TRBV4-3; clone_size: many; cdr3_nt: TGCGCCAGCAGCCACATGACAGGGACTAACTATGGCTACACCTTC; cdr3_aa: CASSHMTGTNYGYTF
cdr3_length: 14; d_call: TRBD2; j_call: TRBJ2-1; v_call: TRBV20-1; clone_size: many; cdr3_nt: TGCAGTGCTAGGACGGGGGGGCGGGGCAATGAGCAGTTCTTC; cdr3_aa: CSARTGGRGNEQFF
cdr3_length: 17; d_call: .; j_call: TRBJ2-3; v_call: TRBV21-1; clone_size: few; cdr3_nt: TGTGCCAGCAGCAAAAAGAGGGGGACAGGGTCCCCAGATACGCAGTATTTT; cdr3_aa: CASSKKRGTGSPDTQYF
cdr3_length: 13; d_call: .; j_call: TRBJ1-6; v_call: TRBV7-9; clone_size: few; cdr3_nt: TGTGCCAGCAGACGGGCACAAAATTCACCCCTCCACTTT; cdr3_aa: CASRRAQNSPLHF
cdr3_length: 14; d_call: .; j_call: TRBJ1-1; v_call: TRBV5-1; clone_size: .; cdr3_nt: TGCGCCAGCACGGAGACGGGGAGGAGCACTGAAGCTTTCTTT; cdr3_aa: CASTETGRSTEAFF
cdr3_length: 15; d_call: .; j_call: TRBJ2-2; v_call: TRBV6-2/TRBV6-3; clone_size: .; cdr3_nt: TGTGCCAGCAGCCTAACAGGGCCCCACACCGGGGAGCTGTTTTTT; cdr3_aa: CASSLTGPHTGELFF
cdr3_length: 14; d_call: .; j_call: TRBJ2-3; v_call: TRBV7-2; clone_size: many; cdr3_nt: TGTGCCAGCAGCTCTAACGGCGGAGCGGATACGCAGTATTTT; cdr3_aa: CASSSNGGADTQYF
cdr3_length: 15; d_call: .; j_call: TRBJ2-3; v_call: TRBV7-2; clone_size: many; cdr3_nt: TGTGCCAGCAGCCATCGGGAACATAGCACAGATACGCAGTATTTT; cdr3_aa: CASSHREHSTDTQYF
cdr3_length: 12; d_call: .; j_call: TRBJ1-5; v_call: TRBV20-1; clone_size: .; cdr3_nt: TGCAGTGCTCGGGAGGACAATCAGCCCCAGCATTTT; cdr3_aa: CSAREDNQPQHF
cdr3_length: 13; d_call: .; j_call: TRBJ2-1; v_call: TRBV4-3; clone_size: many; cdr3_nt: TGCGCCAGCAGCCAAGAAACGGGATTTGAGCAGTTCTTC; cdr3_aa: CASSQETGFEQFF
cdr3_length: 12; d_call: TRBD1; j_call: TRBJ2-1; v_call: TRBV20-1; clone_size: once; cdr3_nt: TGCAGTACGAGAAGGACAGGGATTGAGCAGTTCTTC; cdr3_aa: CSTRRTGIEQFF
cdr3_length: 11; d_call: .; j_call: TRBJ1-2; v_call: TRBV20-1; clone_size: many; cdr3_nt: TGCAGTGCTAGGCATCCAGGGGGCTACACCTTC; cdr3_aa: CSARHPGGYTF
cdr3_length: 16; d_call: TRBD1; j_call: TRBJ1-6; v_call: TRBV5-4; clone_size: many; cdr3_nt: TGTGCCAGCAGCTTGGCTTTGGGACAGGGGAACTCACCCCTCCACTTT; cdr3_aa: CASSLALGQGNSPLHF
cdr3_length: 13; d_call: .; j_call: TRBJ2-3; v_call: TRBV20-1; clone_size: many; cdr3_nt: TGCAGTGCCCATACGACAGGTAGAAATACGCAGTATTTT; cdr3_aa: CSAHTTGRNTQYF
cdr3_length: 14; d_call: .; j_call: TRBJ1-2; v_call: TRBV6-1; clone_size: .; cdr3_nt: TGTGCCAGCAGTGCGGCCAGCACTAACTATGGCTACACCTTC; cdr3_aa: CASSAASTNYGYTF
cdr3_length: 11; d_call: .; j_call: TRBJ2-1; v_call: TRBV6-2/TRBV6-3; clone_size: many; cdr3_nt: TGTGCCAGCGGGACTTACAATGAGCAGTTCTTC; cdr3_aa: CASGTYNEQFF
cdr3_length: 13; d_call: TRBD2; j_call: TRBJ2-7; v_call: TRBV3-1; clone_size: .; cdr3_nt: TGTGCCAGCAGTAGGGCTAGCGGCTACGAGCAGTACTTC; cdr3_aa: CASSRASGYEQYF
cdr3_length: 14; d_call: .; j_call: TRBJ2-7; v_call: TRBV28; clone_size: many; cdr3_nt: TGTGCCAGCAGTTTGACTAGTGGGCCCTACGAGCAGTACTTC; cdr3_aa: CASSLTSGPYEQYF
cdr3_length: 12; d_call: .; j_call: TRBJ2-1; v_call: TRBV20-1; clone_size: many; cdr3_nt: TGCAGTGCTAGAGAAGGGGGGGACGTGCAGTTCTTC; cdr3_aa: CSAREGGDVQFF
cdr3_length: 15; d_call: .; j_call: TRBJ2-7; v_call: TRBV24-1; clone_size: many; cdr3_nt: TGTGCCACCAGTGATTTTTGCACAGGGCGAGGCGAGCAGTACTTC; cdr3_aa: CATSDFCTGRGEQYF
cdr3_length: 13; d_call: .; j_call: TRBJ2-6; v_call: TRBV5-1; clone_size: .; cdr3_nt: TGCGCCAGCAGCTTATCTGGGGCCAACGTCCGGACTTTC; cdr3_aa: CASSLSGANVRTF
cdr3_length: 15; d_call: TRBD1; j_call: TRBJ2-1; v_call: TRBV5-1; clone_size: .; cdr3_nt: TGCGCCAGCAGCCAGATGACAGGGGGCCAGAATGAGCAGTTCTTC; cdr3_aa: CASSQMTGGQNEQFF
cdr3_length: 15; d_call: TRBD1; j_call: TRBJ2-7; v_call: TRBV7-2; clone_size: few; cdr3_nt: TGTGCCAGCAGCCGGACAGGGGGCTACTACAATGAGCAGTACTTC; cdr3_aa: CASSRTGGYYNEQYF
cdr3_length: 15; d_call: TRBD1; j_call: TRBJ2-7; v_call: TRBV11-2; clone_size: many; cdr3_nt: TGTGCCAGCAGCTTAGTCTTGGCAGGGGGCAACGAGCAGTACTTC; cdr3_aa: CASSLVLAGGNEQYF
cdr3_length: 16; d_call: .; j_call: TRBJ1-1; v_call: TRBV11-2; clone_size: few; cdr3_nt: TGTGCCAGCAGCCTAATGCAGGGAAGGTTGAACACTGAAGCTTTCTTT; cdr3_aa: CASSLMQGRLNTEAFF
cdr3_length: 14; d_call: .; j_call: TRBJ2-7; v_call: TRBV20-1; clone_size: many; cdr3_nt: TGCAGTCGTAGTCGTGGGGCTACTACCTACGAGCAGTACTTC; cdr3_aa: CSRSRGATTYEQYF
cdr3_length: 13; d_call: .; j_call: TRBJ2-7; v_call: TRBV20-1; clone_size: many; cdr3_nt: TGCAGTGCTAGAGTGAGGGGTGGGAACGAGCAGTACTTC; cdr3_aa: CSARVRGGNEQYF
cdr3_length: 16; d_call: .; j_call: TRBJ1-1; v_call: TRBV15; clone_size: .; cdr3_nt: TGTGCCACCAGCAGAGGTCAGGGGTTTGGAATGGGTGAAGCTTTCTTT; cdr3_aa: CATSRGQGFGMGEAFF
cdr3_length: 15; d_call: .; j_call: TRBJ2-3; v_call: TRBV4-3; clone_size: .; cdr3_nt: TGCGCCAGCAGCCAGAGGGCCGTTGGCACAGATACGCAGTATTTT; cdr3_aa: CASSQRAVGTDTQYF
cdr3_length: 19; d_call: TRBD2; j_call: TRBJ2-1; v_call: TRBV11-2; clone_size: many; cdr3_nt: TGTGCCAGCAGCTTAGATCCCCTAACTAGCGGGCTCTCCTACAATGAGCAGTTCTTC; cdr3_aa: CASSLDPLTSGLSYNEQFF
cdr3_length: 15; d_call: TRBD2; j_call: TRBJ2-1; v_call: TRBV20-1; clone_size: .; cdr3_nt: TGCAGTGCTAGACCGATAGCGGGAGACTTCAATGAGCAGTTCTTC; cdr3_aa: CSARPIAGDFNEQFF
cdr3_length: 11; d_call: .; j_call: TRBJ1-3; v_call: TRBV12-3/TRBV12-4; clone_size: many; cdr3_nt: TGTGCCAGCAGTCACAGAAACACCATATATTTT; cdr3_aa: CASSHRNTIYF
cdr3_length: 17; d_call: .; j_call: TRBJ2-6; v_call: TRBV28; clone_size: .; cdr3_nt: TGTGCCAGCAGAAAACGTAGCTTAGGCCCTGGGGCCAACGTCCTGACTTTC; cdr3_aa: CASRKRSLGPGANVLTF
cdr3_length: 15; d_call: .; j_call: TRBJ1-5; v_call: TRBV7-2; clone_size: many; cdr3_nt: TGTGCCAGCAGCTTAGGTTCCCAAGGCCGTTTGCCCCAGCATTTT; cdr3_aa: CASSLGSQGRLPQHF
cdr3_length: 14; d_call: .; j_call: TRBJ2-3; v_call: TRBV12-3/TRBV12-4; clone_size: .; cdr3_nt: TGTGCCAGCAGTTTTCTCGGGTCGCTAGATACGCAGTATTTT; cdr3_aa: CASSFLGSLDTQYF
cdr3_length: 15; d_call: .; j_call: TRBJ2-3; v_call: TRBV6-2/TRBV6-3; clone_size: many; cdr3_nt: TGTGCCAGCAGCCCCATGGTGGCGGGACCAGATACGCAGTATTTT; cdr3_aa: CASSPMVAGPDTQYF